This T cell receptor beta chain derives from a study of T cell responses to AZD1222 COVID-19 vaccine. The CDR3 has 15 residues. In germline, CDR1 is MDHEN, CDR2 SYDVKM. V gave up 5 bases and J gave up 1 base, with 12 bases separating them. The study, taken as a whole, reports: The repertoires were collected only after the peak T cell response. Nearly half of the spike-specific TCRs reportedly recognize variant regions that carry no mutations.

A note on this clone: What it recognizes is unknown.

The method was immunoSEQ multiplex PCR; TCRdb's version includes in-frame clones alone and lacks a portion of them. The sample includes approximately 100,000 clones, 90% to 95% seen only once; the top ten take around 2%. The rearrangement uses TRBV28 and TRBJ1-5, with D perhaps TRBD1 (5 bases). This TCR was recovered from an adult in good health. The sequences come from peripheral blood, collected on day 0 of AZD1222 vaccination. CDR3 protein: CASSLPRDSNQPQHF. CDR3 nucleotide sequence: TGTGCCAGCAGTCTACCCCGGGACAGCAATCAGCCCCAGCATTTT.